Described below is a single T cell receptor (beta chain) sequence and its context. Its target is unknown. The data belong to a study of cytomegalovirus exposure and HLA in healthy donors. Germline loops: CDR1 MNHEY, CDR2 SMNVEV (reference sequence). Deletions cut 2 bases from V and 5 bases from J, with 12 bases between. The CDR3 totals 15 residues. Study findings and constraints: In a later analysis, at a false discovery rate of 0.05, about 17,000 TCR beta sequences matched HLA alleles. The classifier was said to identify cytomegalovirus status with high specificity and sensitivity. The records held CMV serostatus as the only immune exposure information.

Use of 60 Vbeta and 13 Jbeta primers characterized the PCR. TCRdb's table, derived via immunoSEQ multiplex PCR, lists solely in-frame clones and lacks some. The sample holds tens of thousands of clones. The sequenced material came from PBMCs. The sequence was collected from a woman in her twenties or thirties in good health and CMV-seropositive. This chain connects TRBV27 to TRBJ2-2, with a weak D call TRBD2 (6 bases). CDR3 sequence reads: CASSLRLARTGELFF. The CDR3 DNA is TGTGCCAGCAGTTTACGGCTAGCGAGAACCGGGGAGCTGTTTTTT.